One and the same sample provided the 10 T cell receptor beta chains below, sequenced in a study of blood T cell repertoires in COVID-19. Data came from immunoSEQ multiplex PCR; TCRdb stores just in-frame clones and leaves some out. The top ten clones hold under 5.5% of a sample with approximately 260,000 clones, 70% to 85% of them seen once. Sequenced: peripheral blood. All receptors derive from a woman aged 80 or older with active or convalescent COVID-19.

The chain links TRBV9 to TRBJ1-2, with 7 bases matching TRBD1. J lost 4 bases, V lost 0 bases, and 0 bases had no gene match. CDR3 length: 13 residues. Per the germline V gene, CDR1 is SGDLS and CDR2 is YYNGEE. The CDR3: CASSVDRGYGYTF. DNA of the CDR3: TGTGCCAGCAGCGTAGACAGGGGCTATGGCTACACCTTC. Using reference TRBV9 and TRBJ1-2 for the parts outside the CDR3, the full variable domain is DSGVTQTPKHLITATGQRVTLRCSPRSGDLSVYWYQQSLDQGLQFLIQYYNGEERAKGNILERFSAQQFPDLHSELNLSSLELGDSALYFCASSVDRGYGYTFGSGTRLTVV.

For the CDR3, the DNA is TGTGCCAGTAGCCACCCCCGGGACTGGACCGACTTCTACTATGGCTACACCTTC. Residues: CASSHPRDWTDFYYGYTF. The chain combines TRBV19 with TRBJ1-2; a possible D gene is TRBD1 (5 bases). V gave up 6 bases and J gave up 3 bases, with 26 bases separating them. The CDR3 is 18 residues long. Germline loops: CDR1 LNHDA, CDR2 SQIVND (reference sequence).

The rearrangement uses TRBV6-9 and TRBJ1-5; the D gene is possibly TRBD1 (6 bases). With 2 bases removed from V and 5 bases from J, the gap between germline ends came to 16 bases. The CDR3 has 16 residues. Germline loops: CDR1 MNHGY, CDR2 SVAAGI. The CDR3 reads CASSYRGKFRHQPQHF. CDR3 bases: TGTGCCAGCAGTTATAGGGGGAAGTTTAGGCATCAGCCCCAGCATTTT.

The chain links TRBV7-6 to TRBJ2-7; the D is unclear. V gave up 4 bases and J gave up 4 bases, with 8 bases separating them. The CDR3 spans 12 residues. Germline loops: CDR1 SGHVS, CDR2 FNYEAQ. CDR3 bases: TGTGCCAGCAGCTCTACTGGTTACGAGCAGTACTTC. Translation gives CASSSTGYEQYF. Full variable domain (missing parts from reference TRBV7-6 and TRBJ2-7): GAGVSQSPRYKVTKRGQDVALRCDPISGHVSLYWYRQALGQGPEFLTYFNYEAQQDKSGLPNDRFSAERPEGSISTLTIQRTEQRDSAMYRCASSSTGYEQYFGPGTRLTVT.

This sequence joins TRBV2 and TRBJ1-1; the D is unclear. Looked up from germline, CDR1 is SNHLY and CDR2 is FYNNEI. This CDR3 has 14 residues. V was trimmed by 6 bases and J by 1 base, leaving 12 bases between them. The CDR3 region has the DNA TGTGCCAGCAGCCGGTATGGGCAGAACACTGAAGCTTTCTTT. It encodes CASSRYGQNTEAFF.

The rearrangement uses TRBV27 and TRBJ1-6, with 10 positions matching TRBD1. CDR3 length: 14 amino acids. The germline V gene encodes CDR1 MNHEY and CDR2 SMNVEV (reference sequence). V shed 3 bases, J shed 10 bases, and the junction held 3 bases outside the gene matches. The DNA of the CDR3 is TGTGCCAGCAGTTTGGGACAGGGGAACTCACCCCTCCACTTT. Protein sequence: CASSLGQGNSPLHF.

The chain couples TRBV7-8 to TRBJ1-2; 10 bases are shared with TRBD1. CDR3 length: 14 residues. Losses at the gene ends were 2 bases for V and 7 bases for J; bases not matched to a gene: 4. Germline CDR1 and CDR2: SGHVS and FQNEAQ. The CDR3 nucleotides are TGTGCCAGCAGCTTACCCGGGACAGGGGTTGGCTACACCTTC. Translated, it gives CASSLPGTGVGYTF.

The chain employs TRBV28 and TRBJ1-4, with TRBD1 as a possible D gene (5 bases). CDR1 is MDHEN, CDR2 SYDVKM, per germline. This CDR3 region has 11 residues. Trimming took off 7 bases at V and 11 bases at J, with 11 bases between the two ends. The CDR3: CASTLQDKLFF. As DNA, the CDR3 is TGTGCCAGCACCCTACAGGATAAACTGTTTTTT.

The chain joins TRBV7-2 to TRBJ1-2; tentatively, D is TRBD1 (6 bases). V was shortened by 7 bases and J by 3 bases, with 15 bases between the two germline ends. The CDR3 consists of 14 residues. Germline-derived CDR1 and CDR2 are SGHTA and FQGNSA. This chain's CDR3 is CASTETRGDYGYTF. The CDR3 DNA reads TGTGCCAGCACGGAAACCAGGGGTGACTATGGCTACACCTTC.

The chain links TRBV5-1 to TRBJ1-1; 7 bases agree with TRBD1. The CDR3 is made up of 14 amino acids. The J segment lost 4 bases and the V segment lost 4 bases, leaving 7 bases of the junction unmatched. Germline values: CDR1 SGHRS, CDR2 YFSETQ. The CDR3 loop is CASSAQQGSTEAFF. DNA of the CDR3: TGCGCCAGCAGCGCCCAACAGGGGTCCACTGAAGCTTTCTTT.